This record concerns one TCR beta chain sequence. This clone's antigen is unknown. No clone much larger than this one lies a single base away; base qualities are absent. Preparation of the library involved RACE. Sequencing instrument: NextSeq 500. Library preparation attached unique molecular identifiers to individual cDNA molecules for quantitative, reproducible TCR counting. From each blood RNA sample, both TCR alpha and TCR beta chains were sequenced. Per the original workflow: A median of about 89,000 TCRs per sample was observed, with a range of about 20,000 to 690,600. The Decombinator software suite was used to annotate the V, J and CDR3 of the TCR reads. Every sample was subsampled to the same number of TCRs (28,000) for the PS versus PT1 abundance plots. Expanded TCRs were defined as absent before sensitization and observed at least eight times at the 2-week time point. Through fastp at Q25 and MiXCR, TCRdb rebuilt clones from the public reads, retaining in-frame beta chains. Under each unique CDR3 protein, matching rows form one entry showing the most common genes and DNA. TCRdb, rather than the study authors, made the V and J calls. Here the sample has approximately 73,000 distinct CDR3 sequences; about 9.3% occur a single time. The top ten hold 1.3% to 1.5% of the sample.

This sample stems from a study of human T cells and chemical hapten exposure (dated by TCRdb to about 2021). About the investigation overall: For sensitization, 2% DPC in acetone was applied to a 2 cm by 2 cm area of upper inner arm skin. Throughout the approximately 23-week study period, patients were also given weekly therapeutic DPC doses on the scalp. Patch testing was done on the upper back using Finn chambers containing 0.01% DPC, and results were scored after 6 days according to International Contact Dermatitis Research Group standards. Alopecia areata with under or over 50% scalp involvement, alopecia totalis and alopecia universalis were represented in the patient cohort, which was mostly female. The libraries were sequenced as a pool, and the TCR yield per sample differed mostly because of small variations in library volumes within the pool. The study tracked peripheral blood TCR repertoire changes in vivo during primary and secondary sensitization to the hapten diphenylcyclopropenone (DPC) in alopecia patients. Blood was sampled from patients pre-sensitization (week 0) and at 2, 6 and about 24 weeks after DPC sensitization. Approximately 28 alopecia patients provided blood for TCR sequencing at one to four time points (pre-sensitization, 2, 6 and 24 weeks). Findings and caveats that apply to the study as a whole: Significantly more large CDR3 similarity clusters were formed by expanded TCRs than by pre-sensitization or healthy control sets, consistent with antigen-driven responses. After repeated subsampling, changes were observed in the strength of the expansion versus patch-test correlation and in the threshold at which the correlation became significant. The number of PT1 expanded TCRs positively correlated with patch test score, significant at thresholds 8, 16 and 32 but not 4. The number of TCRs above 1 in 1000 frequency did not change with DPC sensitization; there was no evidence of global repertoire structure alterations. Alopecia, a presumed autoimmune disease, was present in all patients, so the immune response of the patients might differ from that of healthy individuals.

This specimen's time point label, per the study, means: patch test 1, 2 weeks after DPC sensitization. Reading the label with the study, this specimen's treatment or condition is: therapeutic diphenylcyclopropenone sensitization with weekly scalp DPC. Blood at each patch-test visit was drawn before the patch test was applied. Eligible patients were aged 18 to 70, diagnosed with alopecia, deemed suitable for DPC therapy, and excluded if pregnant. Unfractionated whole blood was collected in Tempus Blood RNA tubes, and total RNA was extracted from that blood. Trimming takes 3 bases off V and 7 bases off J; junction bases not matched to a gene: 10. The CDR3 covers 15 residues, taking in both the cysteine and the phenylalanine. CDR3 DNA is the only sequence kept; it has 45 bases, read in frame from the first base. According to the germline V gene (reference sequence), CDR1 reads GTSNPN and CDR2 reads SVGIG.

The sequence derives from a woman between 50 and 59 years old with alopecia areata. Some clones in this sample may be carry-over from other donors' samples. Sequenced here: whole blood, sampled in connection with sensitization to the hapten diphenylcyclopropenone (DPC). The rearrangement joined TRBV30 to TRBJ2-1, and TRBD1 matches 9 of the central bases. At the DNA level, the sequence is TGTGCCTGGAGATGGGGGACAGGGTTTTCGAATGAGCAGTTCTTC. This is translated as CAWRWGTGFSNEQFF.